One T cell receptor (beta chain) is described in this entry. The source of the sample is a study of patients and donors after allogeneic stem cell transplantation. TCRdb re-called the RT-PCR reads with MiXCR, one entry per CDR3 protein. The data hold 800,000 to 1,000,000 distinct CDR3 sequences, with roughly 18% observed a single time. This CDR3 has 15 amino acids. The V end was cut by 4 bases, the J end by 2 bases, with 13 bases between. Looked up from germline, CDR1 is SGHDT and CDR2 is YYEEEE. V usage is TRBV5-6 and J usage is TRBJ2-4; the D call may be TRBD1 or TRBD2 (5 bases each). Sequencing was done on a sample of blood, either unsorted or a sorted T cell fraction (not recorded which). The receptor was isolated from a human donor who was either an allogeneic HSCT recipient or a stem cell or donor lymphocyte infusion donor (not recorded which). It is not recorded whose cells these are; they may come from a transplant donor. The CDR3 nucleotides are TGTGCCAGCAGCCGATCCGGGACGACCAAAAACATTCAGTACTTC. This translates into CASSRSGTTKNIQYF.